Listed below are T cell receptor beta chains from one sample, sequenced in a study of shared clonotypes between healthy human individuals. The table came from immunoSEQ multiplex PCR; TCRdb's copy has only in-frame clones and leaves some out. The sample holds about 2,100,000 clones, approximately 94% seen once. Sequences were obtained from naive CD8+ T cells from PBMCs. These receptors were taken from a man younger than 35 in good health. Some clones in this sample may be carry-over from other donors' samples. The CDR3 runs from the conserved cysteine through the conserved F or W. A D gene is named only where the DNA matches it firmly. Size is stated for part of the rows, as once, few or many counts, or as a class when the clone is expanded.

CDR3 DNA | CDR3 protein | D gene | J gene | clone size | V gene
TGTGCCAGCAGCTTAGGGCTAGCGGGAGCTATTGAGCAGTTCTTC | CASSLGLAGAIEQFF | TRBD2 | TRBJ2-1 | NA | TRBV13
TGTGCCAGTAGTATTATAGCGGGAGAGATTGACAATGAGCAGTTCTTC | CASSIIAGEIDNEQFF | TRBD2 | TRBJ2-1 | NA | TRBV19
TGTGCCAGTTCTAGCGGGAGTTTTCGGGATGAGCAGTTCTTC | CASSSGSFRDEQFF | TRBD2 | TRBJ2-1 | NA | TRBV19
TGTGCCAGCAGCTCCGCTTGGGCAGAGAACACTGAAGCTTTCTTT | CASSSAWAENTEAFF | NA | TRBJ1-1 | NA | TRBV5-4
TGTGCCAGCTCACCAGCCGGGGGAGGAGGAGGCAGTGAAAAACTGTTTTTT | CASSPAGGGGGSEKLFF | NA | TRBJ1-4 | NA | TRBV18
TGCAGCGCTCAGGGGGGATACGAGCAGTACTTC | CSAQGGYEQYF | NA | TRBJ2-7 | NA | TRBV29-1
TGTGCCAGCAGCCCCCCGCTGGGACAGCGCAATCAGCCCCAGCATTTT | CASSPPLGQRNQPQHF | TRBD1 | TRBJ1-5 | NA | TRBV5-8
TGTGCCAGCAATACAGAACCCCTGAACTATGGCTACACCTTC | CASNTEPLNYGYTF | NA | TRBJ1-2 | NA | TRBV6-5
TGTGCCAGCAACCAACAGGGGAGCTCCTACAATGAGCAGTTCTTC | CASNQQGSSYNEQFF | TRBD1 | TRBJ2-1 | NA | TRBV6-5
TGTGCCAGCAGCTTACTAGCGGGAGCTATTCCCTCCTACAATGAGCAGTTCTTC | CASSLLAGAIPSYNEQFF | TRBD2 | TRBJ2-1 | NA | TRBV7-6
TGTGCCAGCAGCTCGACAGGGAGCCTCTACGAGCAGTACTTC | CASSSTGSLYEQYF | TRBD1 | TRBJ2-7 | NA | TRBV5-4
TGTGCCAGCAGTTCGGGGACGGTTGAAATGACTGAAGCTTTCTTT | CASSSGTVEMTEAFF | NA | TRBJ1-1 | NA | TRBV28
TGTGCCAGCAGCGTGTCGGTCAATGAGCAGTTCTTC | CASSVSVNEQFF | NA | TRBJ2-1 | NA | TRBV9
TGTGCCAGCAGTAAAAACGGGCTAGCACTCACCGGGGAGCTGTTTTTT | CASSKNGLALTGELFF | NA | TRBJ2-2 | NA | TRBV11-2
TGTGCCAGCAGCAGGCGGGCCAGGGCCCCAAGCGAGCAGTACTTC | CASSRRARAPSEQYF | NA | TRBJ2-7 | NA | TRBV5-4
TGTGCCATCAGAGGAGAGCGGGAGGGCCGAAACGGGGAGCTGTTTTTT | CAIRGEREGRNGELFF | TRBD2 | TRBJ2-2 | NA | TRBV10-3
TGTGCCAGCAGCTCGGCGGAGCCCTCCTACAATGAGCAGTTCTTC | CASSSAEPSYNEQFF | NA | TRBJ2-1 | once | TRBV7-9